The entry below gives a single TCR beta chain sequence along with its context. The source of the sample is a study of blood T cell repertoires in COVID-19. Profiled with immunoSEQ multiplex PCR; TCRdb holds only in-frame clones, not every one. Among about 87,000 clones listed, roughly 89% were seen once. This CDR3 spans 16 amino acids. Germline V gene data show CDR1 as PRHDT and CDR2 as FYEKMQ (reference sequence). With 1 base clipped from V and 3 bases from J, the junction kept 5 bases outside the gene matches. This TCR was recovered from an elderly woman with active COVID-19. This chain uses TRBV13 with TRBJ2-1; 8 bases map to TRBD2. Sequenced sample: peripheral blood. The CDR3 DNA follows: TGTGCCAGCAGCTTAGATGGCGGGAGGAACTACAATGAGCAGTTCTTC. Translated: CASSLDGGRNYNEQFF.